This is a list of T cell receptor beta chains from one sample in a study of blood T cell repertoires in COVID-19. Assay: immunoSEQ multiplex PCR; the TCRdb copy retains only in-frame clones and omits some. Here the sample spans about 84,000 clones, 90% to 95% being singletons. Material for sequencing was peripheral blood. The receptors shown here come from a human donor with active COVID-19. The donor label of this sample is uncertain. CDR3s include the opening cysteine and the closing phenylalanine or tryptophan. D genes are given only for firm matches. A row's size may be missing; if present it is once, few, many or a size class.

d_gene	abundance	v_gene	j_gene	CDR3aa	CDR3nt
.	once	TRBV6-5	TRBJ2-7	CASSRTDYEQYF	TGTGCCAGCAGTCGAACAGACTACGAGCAGTACTTC
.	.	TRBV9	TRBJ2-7	CASSVVADFYEQYF	TGTGCCAGCAGCGTAGTCGCGGATTTCTACGAGCAGTACTTC
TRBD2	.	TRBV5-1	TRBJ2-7	CASKTSGGRDEQYF	TGCGCCAGTAAAACTAGCGGGGGAAGGGACGAGCAGTACTTC
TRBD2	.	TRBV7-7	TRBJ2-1	CASSRPGTSGRDEQFF	TGTGCTAGCAGCCGCCCCGGGACTAGCGGGAGGGATGAGCAGTTCTTC
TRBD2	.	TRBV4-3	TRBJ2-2	CASSQGLASGELFF	TGCGCCAGCAGCCAAGGACTAGCGTCCGGGGAGCTGTTTTTT
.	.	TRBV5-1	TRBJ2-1	CASSLDRYNEQFF	TGCGCCAGCAGCTTGGACAGATACAATGAGCAGTTCTTC
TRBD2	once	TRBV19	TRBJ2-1	CASSIGLAGEQFF	TGTGCCAGTAGTATTGGACTAGCCGGTGAGCAGTTCTTC
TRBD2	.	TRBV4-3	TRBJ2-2	CASSQVLAGSGELFF	TGCGCCAGCAGCCAAGTACTAGCGGGATCCGGGGAGCTGTTTTTT
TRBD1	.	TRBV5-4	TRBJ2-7	CASSSGTGVEQYF	TGTGCCAGCAGCTCCGGGACAGGGGTCGAGCAGTACTTC
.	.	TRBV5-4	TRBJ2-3	CASSLLTGPDTQYF	TGTGCCAGCAGCTTGTTAACAGGGCCAGATACGCAGTATTTT
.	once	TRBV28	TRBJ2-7	CASRVNGGTYEQYF	TGTGCCAGCAGAGTTAACGGGGGAACCTACGAGCAGTACTTC
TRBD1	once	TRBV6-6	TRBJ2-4	CASSYRDRDIQYF	TGTGCCAGCAGTTACAGAGACAGGGACATTCAGTACTTC
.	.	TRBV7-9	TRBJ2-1	CASSLAAEQFF	TGTGCCAGCAGCTTAGCTGCGGAGCAGTTCTTC
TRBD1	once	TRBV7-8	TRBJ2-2	CASSLNRGVTGELFF	TGTGCCAGCAGCCTCAACAGGGGGGTAACCGGGGAGCTGTTTTTT
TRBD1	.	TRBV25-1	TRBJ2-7	CASSPTGGWGEQYF	TGTGCCAGCAGTCCTACAGGGGGCTGGGGCGAGCAGTACTTC
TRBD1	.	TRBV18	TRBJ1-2	CASSGQGASGYTF	TGTGCCAGCTCTGGACAGGGGGCGAGTGGCTACACCTTC